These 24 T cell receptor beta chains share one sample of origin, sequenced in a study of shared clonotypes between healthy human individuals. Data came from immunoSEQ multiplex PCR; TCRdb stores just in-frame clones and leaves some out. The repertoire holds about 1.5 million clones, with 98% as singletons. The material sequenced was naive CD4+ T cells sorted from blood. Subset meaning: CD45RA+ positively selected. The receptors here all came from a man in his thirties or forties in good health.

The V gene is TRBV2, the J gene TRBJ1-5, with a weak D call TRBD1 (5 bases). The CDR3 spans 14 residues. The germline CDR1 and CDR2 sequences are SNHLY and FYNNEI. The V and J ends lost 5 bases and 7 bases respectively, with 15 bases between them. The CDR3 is CASSIDGGLQPQHF. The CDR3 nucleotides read TGTGCCAGCAGTATCGATGGGGGTCTACAGCCCCAGCATTTT.

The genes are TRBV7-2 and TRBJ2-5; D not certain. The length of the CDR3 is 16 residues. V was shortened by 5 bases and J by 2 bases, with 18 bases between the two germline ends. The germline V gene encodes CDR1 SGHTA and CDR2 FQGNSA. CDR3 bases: TGTGCCAGCAGCCCACAACCGAACCAGGTTCAAGAGACCCAGTACTTC. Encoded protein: CASSPQPNQVQETQYF. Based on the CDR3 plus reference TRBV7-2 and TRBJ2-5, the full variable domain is GAGVSQSPSNKVTEKGKDVELRCDPISGHTALYWYRQSLGQGLEFLIYFQGNSAPDKSGLPSDRFSAERTGGSVSTLTIQRTQQEDSAVYLCASSPQPNQVQETQYFGPGTRLLVL.

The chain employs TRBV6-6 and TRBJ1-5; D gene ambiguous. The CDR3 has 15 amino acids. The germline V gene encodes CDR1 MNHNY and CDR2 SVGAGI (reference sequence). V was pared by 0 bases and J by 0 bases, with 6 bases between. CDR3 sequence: CASSYSRNSNQPQHF. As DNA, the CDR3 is TGTGCCAGCAGTTACTCTAGGAATAGCAATCAGCCCCAGCATTTT.

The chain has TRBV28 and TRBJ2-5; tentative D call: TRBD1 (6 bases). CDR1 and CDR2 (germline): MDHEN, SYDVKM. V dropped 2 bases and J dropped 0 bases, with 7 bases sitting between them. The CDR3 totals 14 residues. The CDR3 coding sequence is TGTGCCAGCAGTTTAACAGGGAACCAAGAGACCCAGTACTTC. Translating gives CASSLTGNQETQYF.

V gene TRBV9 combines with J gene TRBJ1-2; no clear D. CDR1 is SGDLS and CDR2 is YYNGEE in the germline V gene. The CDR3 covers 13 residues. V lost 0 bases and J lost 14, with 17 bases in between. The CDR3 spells CASSVGTQVGWTF. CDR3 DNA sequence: TGTGCCAGCAGCGTAGGGACCCAGGTTGGCTGGACCTTC.

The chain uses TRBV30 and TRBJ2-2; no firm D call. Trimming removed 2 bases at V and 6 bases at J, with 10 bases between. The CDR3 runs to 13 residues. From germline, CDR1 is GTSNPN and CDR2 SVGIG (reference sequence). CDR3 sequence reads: CAWSSYGSGELFF. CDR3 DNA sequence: TGTGCCTGGAGTTCTTACGGGTCCGGGGAGCTGTTTTTT.

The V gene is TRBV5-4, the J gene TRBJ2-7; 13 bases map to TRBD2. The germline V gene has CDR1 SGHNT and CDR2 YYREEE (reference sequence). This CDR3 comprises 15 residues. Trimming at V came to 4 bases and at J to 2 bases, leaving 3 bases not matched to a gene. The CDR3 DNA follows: TGTGCCAGCAGCGCGGGACTAGCGGGAACCTACGAGCAGTACTTC. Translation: CASSAGLAGTYEQYF.

The CDR3 DNA sequence: TGTGCCAGCAGCTTAGGGGGGGTGGACGAGCAGTACTTC. It yields the protein CASSLGGVDEQYF. The genes are TRBV5-4 and TRBJ2-7, with D perhaps matching TRBD2 (7 bases). CDR1 is SGHNT, CDR2 YYREEE, per germline (reference sequence). V was shortened by 2 bases and J by 5 bases, with 11 bases between the two germline ends. CDR3 length: 13 amino acids. Together with reference TRBV5-4 and TRBJ2-7, the CDR3 gives the full variable domain: ETGVTQSPTHLIKTRGQQVTLRCSSQSGHNTVSWYQQALGQGPQFIFQYYREEENGRGNFPPRFSGLQFPNYSSELNVNALELDDSALYLCASSLGGVDEQYFGPGTRLTVT.

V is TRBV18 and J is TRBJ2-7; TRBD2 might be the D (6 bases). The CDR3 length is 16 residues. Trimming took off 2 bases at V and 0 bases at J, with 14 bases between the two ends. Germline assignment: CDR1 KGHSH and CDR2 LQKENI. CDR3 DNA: TGTGCCAGCTCACCATTGACAGCGGGTTCCTCCTACGAGCAGTACTTC. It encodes CASSPLTAGSSYEQYF.

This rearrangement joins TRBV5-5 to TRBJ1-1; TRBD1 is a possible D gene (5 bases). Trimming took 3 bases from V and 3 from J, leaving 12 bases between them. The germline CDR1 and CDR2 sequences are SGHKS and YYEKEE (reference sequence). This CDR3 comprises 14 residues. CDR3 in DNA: TGTGCCAGCAGCTCTATCGGGGGTGACACTGAAGCTTTCTTT. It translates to CASSSIGGDTEAFF. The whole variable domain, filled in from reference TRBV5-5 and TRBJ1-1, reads DAGVTQSPTHLIKTRGQQVTLRCSPISGHKSVSWYQQVLGQGPQFIFQYYEKEERGRGNFPDRFSARQFPNYSSELNVNALLLGDSALYLCASSSIGGDTEAFFGQGTRLTVV.

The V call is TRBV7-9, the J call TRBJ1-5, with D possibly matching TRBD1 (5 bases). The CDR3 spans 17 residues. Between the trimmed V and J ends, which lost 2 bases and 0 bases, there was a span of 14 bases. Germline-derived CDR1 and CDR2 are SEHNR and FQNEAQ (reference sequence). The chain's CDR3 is CASSLSGGINSNQPQHF. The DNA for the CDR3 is TGTGCCAGCAGCTTATCGGGGGGTATTAATAGCAATCAGCCCCAGCATTTT.

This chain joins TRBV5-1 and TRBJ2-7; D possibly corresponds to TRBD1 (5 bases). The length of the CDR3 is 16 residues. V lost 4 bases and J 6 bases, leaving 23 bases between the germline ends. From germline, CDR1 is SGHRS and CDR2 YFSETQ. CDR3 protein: CASSMGIGAGRFEQYF. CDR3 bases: TGCGCCAGCAGCATGGGCATAGGGGCAGGAAGGTTCGAGCAGTACTTC. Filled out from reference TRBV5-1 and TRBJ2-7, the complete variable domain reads KAGVTQTPRYLIKTRGQQVTLSCSPISGHRSVSWYQQTPGQGLQFLFEYFSETQRNKGNFPGRFSGRQFSNSRSEMNVSTLELGDSALYLCASSMGIGAGRFEQYFGPGTRLTVT.

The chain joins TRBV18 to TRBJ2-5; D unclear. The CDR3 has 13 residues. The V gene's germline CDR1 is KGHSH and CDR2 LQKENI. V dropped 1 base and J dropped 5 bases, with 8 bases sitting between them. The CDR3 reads CASSPLLLETQYF. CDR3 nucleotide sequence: TGTGCCAGCTCACCACTTCTTTTGGAGACCCAGTACTTC.

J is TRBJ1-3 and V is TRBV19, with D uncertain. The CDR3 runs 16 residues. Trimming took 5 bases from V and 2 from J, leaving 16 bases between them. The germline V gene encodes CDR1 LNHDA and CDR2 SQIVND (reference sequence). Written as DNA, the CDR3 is TGTGCCAGTAGTGACCTGACCCGTCTCCCTGGAAACACCATATATTTT. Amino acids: CASSDLTRLPGNTIYF. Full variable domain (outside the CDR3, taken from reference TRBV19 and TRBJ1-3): DGGITQSPKYLFRKEGQNVTLSCEQNLNHDAMYWYRQDPGQGLRLIYYSQIVNDFQKGDIAEGYSVSREKKESFPLTVTSAQKNPTAFYLCASSDLTRLPGNTIYFGEGSWLTVV.

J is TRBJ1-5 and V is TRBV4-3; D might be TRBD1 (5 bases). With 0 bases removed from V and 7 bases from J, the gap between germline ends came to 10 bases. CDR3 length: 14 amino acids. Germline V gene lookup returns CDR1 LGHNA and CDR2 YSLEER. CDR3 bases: TGCGCCAGCAGCCAAGAGAGGGGTGGGCAGCCCCAGCATTTT. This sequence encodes CASSQERGGQPQHF.

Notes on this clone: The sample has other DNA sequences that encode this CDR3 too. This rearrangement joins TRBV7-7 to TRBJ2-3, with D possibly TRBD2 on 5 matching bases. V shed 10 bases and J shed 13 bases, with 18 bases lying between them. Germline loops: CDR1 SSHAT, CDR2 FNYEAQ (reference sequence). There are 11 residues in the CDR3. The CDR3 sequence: CATRRRPTKYF. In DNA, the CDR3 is TGTGCCACTCGACGGAGGCCCACAAAGTATTTT.

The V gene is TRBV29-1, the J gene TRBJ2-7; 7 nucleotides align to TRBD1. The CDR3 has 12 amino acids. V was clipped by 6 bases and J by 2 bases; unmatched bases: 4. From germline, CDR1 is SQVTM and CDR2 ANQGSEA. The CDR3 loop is CSVGQSAYEQYF. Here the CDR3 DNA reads TGCAGCGTGGGACAGAGCGCCTACGAGCAGTACTTC.

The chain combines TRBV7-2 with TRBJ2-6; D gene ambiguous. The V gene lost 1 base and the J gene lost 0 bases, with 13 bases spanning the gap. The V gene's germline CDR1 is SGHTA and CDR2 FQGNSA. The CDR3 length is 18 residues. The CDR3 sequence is CASSLGGQRASGANVLTF. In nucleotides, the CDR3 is TGTGCCAGCAGCTTAGGAGGCCAGCGAGCCTCTGGGGCCAACGTCCTGACTTTC.

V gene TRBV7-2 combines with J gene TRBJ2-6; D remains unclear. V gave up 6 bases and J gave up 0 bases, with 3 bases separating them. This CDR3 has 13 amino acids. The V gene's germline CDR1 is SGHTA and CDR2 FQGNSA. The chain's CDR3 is CASRHSGANVLTF. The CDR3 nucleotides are TGTGCCAGCAGACACTCTGGGGCCAACGTCCTGACTTTC.

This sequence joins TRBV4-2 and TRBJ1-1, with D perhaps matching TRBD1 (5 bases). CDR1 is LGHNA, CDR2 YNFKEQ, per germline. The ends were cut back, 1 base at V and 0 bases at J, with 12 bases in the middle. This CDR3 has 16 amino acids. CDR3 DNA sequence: TGTGCCAGCAGCCAAGCGGGACGGATCATGAACACTGAAGCTTTCTTT. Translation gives CASSQAGRIMNTEAFF.

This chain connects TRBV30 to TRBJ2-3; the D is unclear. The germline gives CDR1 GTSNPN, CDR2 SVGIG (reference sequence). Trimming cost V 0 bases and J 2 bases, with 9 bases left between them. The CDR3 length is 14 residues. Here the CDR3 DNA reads TGTGCCTGGAGTGTACGACGGATCACAGATACGCAGTATTTT. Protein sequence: CAWSVRRITDTQYF. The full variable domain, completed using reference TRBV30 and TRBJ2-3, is SQTIHQWPATLVQPVGSPLSLECTVEGTSNPNLYWYRQAAGRGLQLLFYSVGIGQISSEVPQNLSASRPQDRQFILSSKKLLLSDSGFYLCAWSVRRITDTQYFGPGTRLTVL.

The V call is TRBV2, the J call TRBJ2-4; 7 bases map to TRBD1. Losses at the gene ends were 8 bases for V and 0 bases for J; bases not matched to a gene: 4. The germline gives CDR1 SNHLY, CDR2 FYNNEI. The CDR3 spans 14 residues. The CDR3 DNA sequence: TGTGCCAGCGGACAGGAATTAGCCAAAAACATTCAGTACTTC. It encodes CASGQELAKNIQYF.

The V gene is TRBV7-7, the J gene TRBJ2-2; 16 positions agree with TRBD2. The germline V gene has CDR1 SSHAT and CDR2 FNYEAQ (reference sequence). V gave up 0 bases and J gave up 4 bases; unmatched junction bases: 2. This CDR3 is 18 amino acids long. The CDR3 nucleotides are TGTGCCAGCAGCTTAGCGGGACTAGCGGGAGGGAGCACCGGGGAGCTGTTTTTT. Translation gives CASSLAGLAGGSTGELFF.

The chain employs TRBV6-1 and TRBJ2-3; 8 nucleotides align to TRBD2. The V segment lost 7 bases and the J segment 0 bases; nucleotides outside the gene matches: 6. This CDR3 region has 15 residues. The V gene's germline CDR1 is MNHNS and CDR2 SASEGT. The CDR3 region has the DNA TGTGCCAGCACGGGAGGGGGTCCTAGCACAGATACGCAGTATTTT. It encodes CASTGGGPSTDTQYF.